A selection of T cell receptor beta chains follows, all from one sample in a study of blood T cells in healthy people across ages. TCRdb re-called the 5' RACE reads through MiXCR, storing one row per CDR3 protein. The sample lists more than 900,000 distinct CDR3 sequences; roughly 28% were seen once. This same sample was also part of a study on T cells of mothers and their children.

Sequences were obtained from blood. These receptors were obtained from a woman aged 40-49 years in good health. Each CDR3 is given with its conserved first and last residue. Size is stated for part of the rows, as once, few or many counts, or as a class when the clone is expanded.

V gene	J gene	clone size	CDR3 protein
TRBV14	TRBJ1-1	few	CASSSQAIGTEAFF
TRBV7-2	TRBJ2-2	.	CASSPTRFQNTGELFF
TRBV5-1	TRBJ2-5	many	CASSLGLAVQETQYF
TRBV6-2/TRBV6-3	TRBJ2-4	few	CASSYSGSRHKNIQYF
TRBV12-3/TRBV12-4	TRBJ1-1	.	CASVRGGSGTEAFF
TRBV4-1	TRBJ2-1	many	CASSPPGQAYNEQFF
TRBV6-2/TRBV6-3	TRBJ2-6	many	CASGKGQGTGANVLTF
TRBV3-1	TRBJ2-7	few	CASSRRASYEQYF
TRBV12-3/TRBV12-4	TRBJ2-5	.	CASSSGLGQETQYF
TRBV28	TRBJ1-2	.	CASSPSNYGCTF
TRBV24-1	TRBJ2-3	.	CATSGQRPTDTQYF
TRBV4-3	TRBJ2-7	.	CASSQEFGAGVYEQYF
TRBV20-1	TRBJ2-3	.	CSASTQSSPDTQYF
TRBV20-1	TRBJ2-7	.	CSAIKDSAYEQYF
TRBV5-1	TRBJ1-1	.	CASSFSTQSTEAFF
TRBV3-1	TRBJ2-4	many	CASSQDRTPGPKNIQYF
TRBV3-1	TRBJ2-7	once	CTSSQATGFYEQYF
TRBV6-2/TRBV6-3	TRBJ2-7	.	CAGSYGGSSYEQYF
TRBV12-3/TRBV12-4	TRBJ2-7	many	CASSLEGPYEQYF
TRBV6-5	TRBJ1-4	few	CASARQVSNEKLFF
TRBV2	TRBJ1-6	.	CASSPGHLYSPLHF
TRBV11-2	TRBJ2-3	.	CASSFRLAGVVSADTQYF
TRBV20-1	TRBJ1-1	.	CSADGGETEAFF
TRBV5-1	TRBJ1-1	.	CASSLARGEAFF
TRBV19	TRBJ2-7	few	CASKRGQGSSEQYF
TRBV15	TRBJ2-1	.	CAASRVSGVPTYNEQFF
TRBV4-1	TRBJ2-5	many	CASSQVSGLGNEETQYF
TRBV2	TRBJ2-7	many	CASSVGQSYEQYF